This T cell receptor beta chain appears in the sequencing data of a study of radiotherapy plus CTLA-4 blockade in lung cancer. Study-level points and caveats: Researchers report tumor-derived TCR clones expanding in blood after radiotherapy plus ipilimumab.

This table comes from immunoSEQ multiplex PCR, and its TCRdb copy is limited to in-frame clones, with some not included. The data show tens of thousands of clones, 79% seen once. Comments on this clone: Its antigen is still unknown.

CDR3 length: 16 amino acids. Per the germline V gene, CDR1 is MNHNY and CDR2 is SVGAGI (reference sequence). With V trimmed by 6 bases and J by 4 bases, 14 bases remained unmatched. This chain uses TRBV6-6 with TRBJ2-7, with TRBD1 identical over 8 bases. This specimen was peripheral blood, taken from a patient treated with radiotherapy plus ipilimumab. This receptor was identified in a human donor with non-small cell lung cancer that progressed on radiotherapy plus ipilimumab. The CDR3 nucleotides read TGTGCCAGCAGCCCTGGACAGGGCCAGCAAATTTACGAGCAGTACTTC. Translating gives CASSPGQGQQIYEQYF.